The source of this T cell receptor (beta chain) is a study of T-cell memory formation after mild COVID-19. As for the study in general: Clustering of TCRs was largely donor specific.

V lost 4 bases and J lost 2, with 15 bases in between. The CDR3 has 15 residues. CDR1 and CDR2 from the germline V gene are MNHEY and SVGEGT. TCRdb re-analysed the 5' RACE reads in MiXCR, keeping a single row per CDR3 protein. The sample lists some 160,000 distinct CDR3 sequences, roughly a third seen once, with around 11% in the top ten. The gene calls are TRBV6-2 or TRBV6-3 and TRBJ2-7, with D perhaps matching TRBD1 or TRBD2 (5 bases each). The TCR originated in an adult woman who had mild COVID-19 (a few samples of this study predate the infection). Cell type and time point are not known. Sequencing used PBMCs or a T cell subset sorted from them (not recorded which). CDR3 sequence (DNA): TGTGCCAGCAGTTCAGCTTTGGGGGAACCCTACGAGCAGTACTTC. It is translated as CASSSALGEPYEQYF.